This T cell receptor beta chain is from a study of technical replicates of blood from a few donors. Clones were sequenced by immunoSEQ multiplex PCR, and TCRdb holds only the in-frame ones, with some missing. Among about 70,000 clones listed, about 94% were seen once. Germline CDR1 and CDR2: SNHLY and FYNNEI. The CDR3 totals 15 residues. Trimming pared 6 bases from V and 0 bases from J, leaving 11 bases between. The chain uses TRBV2 and TRBJ1-4; D is perhaps TRBD1 (5 bases). The source material was T cells isolated from PBMCs. The TCR comes from a human donor in good health. As DNA, the CDR3 is TGTGCCAGCAGGGGACTGGGAGCAACTAATGAAAAACTGTTTTTT. This encodes CASRGLGATNEKLFF.